A single sample gave rise to the 24 T cell receptor beta chains below, sequenced in a study of OX40 agonist ivuxolimab in advanced cancers. Produced via immunoSEQ multiplex PCR; TCRdb's table is partial and in-frame only. The data hold 82,000 or so clones, with more than 80% observed a single time. The sequencing used CD4+ or CD8+ T cells sorted from blood, collected in a trial of the OX40 agonist ivuxolimab. The receptors shown here come from an adult with an advanced solid tumor such as melanoma, head and neck, liver or kidney cancer.

The V gene is TRBV28, the J gene TRBJ1-4; TRBD1 aligns across 11 bases. Trimming cost V 7 bases and J 0 bases; bases outside gene matches: 7. Germline values: CDR1 MDHEN, CDR2 SYDVKM. CDR3 length: 17 amino acids. CDR3 in amino acids: CASTRTGGLSTNEKLFF. The DNA of the CDR3 is TGTGCCAGCACTCGGACAGGGGGCTTGTCAACTAATGAAAAACTGTTTTTT.

Of note for this clone: Sequence at one end of the junction differs from germline and may be a read error. The rearrangement links TRBV5-1 to TRBJ1-2; 11 nucleotides match TRBD1. The germline V gene encodes CDR1 SGHRS and CDR2 YFSETQ. The CDR3 consists of 15 residues. CDR3 DNA sequence: TGCGCCGGCAGCCCCGGACAGGGGGCTCGTTATGGCTACACCTTC. Translation gives CAGSPGQGARYGYTF. Looking up the rest from reference TRBV5-1 and TRBJ1-2 gives the full variable domain: KAGVTQTPRYLIKTRGQQVTLSCSPISGHRSVSWYQQTPGQGLQFLFEYFSETQRNKGNFPGRFSGRQFSNSRSEMNVSTLELGDSALYLCAGSPGQGARYGYTFGSGTRLTVV.

The chain employs TRBV6-1 and TRBJ2-7, with 7 nucleotides matching TRBD1. Germline V gene data show CDR1 as MNHNS and CDR2 as SASEGT. CDR3 size: 15 residues. V lost 5 bases to trimming and J lost 3 bases; unmatched junction nucleotides: 10. CDR3 sequence reads: CASSSSWAGGYEQYF. CDR3 bases: TGTGCCAGCAGTTCTAGCTGGGCAGGGGGCTACGAGCAGTACTTC.

This clone was counted a single time. The CDR3 DNA is TGTGCCAGCAGCTTAGACGGGAATCAGCCCCAGCATTTT. It is translated as CASSLDGNQPQHF. This chain links TRBV7-9 with TRBJ1-5; D unclear. From germline, CDR1 is SEHNR and CDR2 FQNEAQ (reference sequence). The CDR3 has 13 residues. V shed 1 base and J shed 4 bases, with 5 bases lying between them.

This clone has only one observation. The chain joins TRBV7-6 to TRBJ1-6; D possibly corresponds to TRBD1 (5 bases). Germline CDR1 is SGHVS and CDR2 is FNYEAQ. This CDR3 has 14 amino acids. V was pared by 5 bases and J by 6 bases, with 11 bases between. The chain's CDR3 is CASSLGRANSPLHF. CDR3 DNA: TGTGCCAGCAGCCTGGGACGGGCTAATTCACCCCTCCACTTT.

This clone has a handful of counts. The chain employs TRBV29-1 and TRBJ2-3; D is undetermined. CDR3 size: 10 residues. From germline, CDR1 is SQVTM and CDR2 ANQGSEA. Trimming pared 3 bases from V and 8 bases from J, leaving 6 bases between. CDR3 in amino acids: CSVEEGTQYF. For the CDR3, the DNA is TGCAGCGTTGAGGAAGGTACGCAGTATTTT.

As to this clone: Other DNA sequences in this sample translate to the same CDR3. This sequence joins TRBV19 and TRBJ1-1; no reliable D call. This CDR3 is built from 13 residues. Between the trimmed V and J ends, which lost 0 bases and 3 bases, there was a span of 5 bases. CDR1 is LNHDA, CDR2 SQIVND, per germline (reference sequence). As DNA, the CDR3 is TGTGCCAGTAGTATAGATAGGGACACTGAAGCTTTCTTT. It yields the protein CASSIDRDTEAFF.

The table lists this clone with a count of one. The rearrangement links TRBV7-2 to TRBJ2-5; D is uncertain. The CDR3 is 16 amino acids. The germline V and J ends were trimmed by 1 base and 5 bases, with 17 bases remaining between them. Germline V gives CDR1 SGHTA, CDR2 FQGNSA. CDR3 sequence (DNA): TGTGCCAGCAGCTTAGTGGCGGCCCCTATCGGGGAGACCCAGTACTTC. This codes for CASSLVAAPIGETQYF.

This clone occurred once. The chain combines TRBV19 with TRBJ1-2, with TRBD1 as a possible D gene (5 bases). CDR3 size: 14 residues. Trimming left V 7 bases short and J 6 bases short, with 18 bases between. Germline V gene data show CDR1 as LNHDA and CDR2 as SQIVND (reference sequence). CDR3 protein: CASTPRGPINGYTF. The CDR3 nucleotides read TGTGCCAGTACCCCCCGGGGCCCAATCAATGGCTACACCTTC. The variable domain in full, completed from reference TRBV19 and TRBJ1-2, reads DGGITQSPKYLFRKEGQNVTLSCEQNLNHDAMYWYRQDPGQGLRLIYYSQIVNDFQKGDIAEGYSVSREKKESFPLTVTSAQKNPTAFYLCASTPRGPINGYTFGSGTRLTVV.

This rearrangement joins TRBV28 to TRBJ1-2; D is undetermined. CDR1 and CDR2 (germline): MDHEN, SYDVKM. Trimming removed 1 base from V and 4 bases from J, with 16 bases in between. CDR3 length equals 16 residues. The CDR3 region is CASSLSPGTPSYGYTF. In nucleotides, the CDR3 is TGTGCCAGCAGTTTATCCCCAGGTACCCCTTCCTATGGCTACACCTTC.

The chain is built from TRBV4-1 and TRBJ1-2; TRBD1 matches 10 bases. V trimming: 1 base; J trimming: 8 bases; junction bases outside the gene matches: 4. From germline, CDR1 is MGHRA and CDR2 YSYEKL. The CDR3 is 14 residues long. CDR3 nucleotides: TGCGCCAGCAGCCAAGGACAGGGGGCCCAGGGCTACACCTTC. This encodes CASSQGQGAQGYTF.

The chain is built from TRBV29-1 and TRBJ2-7; weak D call: TRBD2 (7 bases). The CDR3 contains 15 residues. CDR1 and CDR2 (germline): SQVTM, ANQGSEA. Trimming cost V 0 bases and J 0 bases, with 12 bases left between them. The CDR3 region is CSVEERGGASYEQYF. Here the CDR3 DNA reads TGCAGCGTTGAAGAGAGGGGGGGGGCCTCCTACGAGCAGTACTTC.

This chain joins TRBV4-3 and TRBJ1-1; D not certain. Germline CDR1 reads LGHNA; CDR2 reads YSLEER. Trimming cost V 1 base and J 4 bases, with 13 bases left between them. The CDR3 is made up of 15 amino acids. The CDR3 protein is CASSQGLGRTTEAFF. DNA for the CDR3: TGCGCCAGCAGCCAAGGGTTAGGCAGGACCACTGAAGCTTTCTTT.

This clone has more than one count but fewer than ten. The chain has TRBV6-5 and TRBJ1-6; TRBD1 is a possible D gene (5 bases). CDR1 and CDR2 from the germline V gene are MNHEY and SVGAGI. The CDR3 is 13 amino acids. Trimming removed 8 bases from V and 6 bases from J, with 11 bases in between. CDR3 sequence (DNA): TGTGCCAGCTATCCGGGACTTAATTCACCCCTCCACTTT. Amino acids: CASYPGLNSPLHF.

The V call is TRBV28, the J call TRBJ1-2; 9 bases fit TRBD1. After removal of 7 bases from V and 7 bases from J, the junction contained 10 bases not matched to a gene. The CDR3 extends over 14 amino acids. The germline CDR1 and CDR2 sequences are MDHEN and SYDVKM. CDR3 sequence: CASNTPGQGTGYTF. The CDR3 DNA sequence: TGTGCCAGCAACACCCCGGGACAGGGTACTGGCTACACCTTC.

CDR3 sequence reads: CASSLDRGWTDTQYF. The CDR3, as DNA: TGTGCCAGCAGCTTGGACAGGGGATGGACAGATACGCAGTATTTT. V gene TRBV5-4 combines with J gene TRBJ2-3, with 7 positions matching TRBD1. V dropped 0 bases and J dropped 3; count of bases not matched to a gene: 4. The CDR3 totals 15 residues. The germline CDR1 and CDR2 sequences are SGHNT and YYREEE (reference sequence).

The chain carries TRBV2 and TRBJ1-5; the D is unclear. V lost 7 bases, J lost 3 bases, and 10 bases lay in between. The V gene's germline CDR1 is SNHLY and CDR2 FYNNEI. The CDR3 extends over 13 amino acids. The CDR3 nucleotides are TGTGCCAGCACAAGTGCGAACAATCAGCCCCAGCATTTT. Its protein product is CASTSANNQPQHF.

The genes are TRBV5-1 and TRBJ2-1; TRBD2 is a possible D gene (7 bases). Germline assignment: CDR1 SGHRS and CDR2 YFSETQ. The CDR3 loop spans 17 amino acids. With 1 base removed from V and 8 bases from J, the gap between germline ends came to 22 bases. The CDR3 reads CASSLNGGPLGWDEQFF. Written as DNA, the CDR3 is TGCGCCAGCAGCTTGAACGGGGGGCCCCTCGGTTGGGATGAGCAGTTCTTC.

This chain links TRBV7-3 with TRBJ2-1; TRBD2 matches at 8 bases. The trim removed 5 bases at V and 3 bases at J, leaving 9 bases unmatched. Germline V CDR1 and CDR2: SGHTA, FQGTGA. There are 16 residues in the CDR3. CDR3 DNA: TGTGCCAGCAGCCCGATGGCAACTAGCGGCTACAATGAGCAGTTCTTC. Residues: CASSPMATSGYNEQFF.

V usage is TRBV4-1 and J usage is TRBJ1-1, with TRBD1 matching over 10 bases. The germline gives CDR1 MGHRA, CDR2 YSYEKL. V shed 6 bases, J shed 6 bases, and the junction held 7 bases outside the gene matches. The CDR3 runs to 14 residues. The chain's CDR3 is CASRMTGGLAEAFF. The DNA for the CDR3 is TGCGCCAGCAGAATGACAGGGGGCCTCGCTGAAGCTTTCTTT.

The chain carries TRBV2 and TRBJ2-4; D is unresolved. The CDR3 consists of 14 residues. CDR1 SNHLY and CDR2 FYNNEI come from the germline V gene. Trimming cost V 2 bases and J 3 bases, with 8 bases left between them. CDR3 DNA sequence: TGTGCCAGCAGTGAATCTGGGGACAAAAACATTCAGTACTTC. Residues: CASSESGDKNIQYF.

V gene TRBV7-9 combines with J gene TRBJ2-1; TRBD1 matches 8 bases. Germline V gene data show CDR1 as SEHNR and CDR2 as FQNEAQ (reference sequence). The CDR3 loop spans 15 amino acids. The J segment lost 8 bases and the V segment lost 5 bases, leaving 11 bases of the junction unmatched. The CDR3 sequence: CASSPRQGLQDEQFF. The CDR3 coding sequence is TGTGCCAGCAGCCCACGACAGGGGCTGCAAGATGAGCAGTTCTTC.

The rearrangement joins TRBV5-8 to TRBJ1-1, with TRBD1 matching 12 bases. With V trimmed by 7 bases and J by 3 bases, 10 bases remained unmatched. This CDR3 contains 16 residues. Germline lookup yields CDR1 SGHTS and CDR2 YDEGEE. The CDR3 loop reads CASGAGGQGAYTEAFF. In DNA form, the CDR3 reads TGTGCCAGCGGCGCTGGGGGACAGGGGGCGTACACTGAAGCTTTCTTT.

The rearrangement links TRBV5-1 to TRBJ2-2; 7 bases are shared with TRBD1. V was clipped by 0 bases and J by 0 bases; unmatched bases: 5. Germline lookup yields CDR1 SGHRS and CDR2 YFSETQ. The CDR3 consists of 17 residues. The CDR3 coding sequence is TGCGCCAGCAGCTTGGCCGACAGGGTGGCGAACACCGGGGAGCTGTTTTTT. It codes for CASSLADRVANTGELFF.